Presented here are 6 T cell receptor beta chains from one specimen sequenced in a study of tumor-infiltrating lymphocytes in primary liver carcinoma listed by TCRdb under 2017. TRIzol reagent was used to extract blood RNA from unsorted whole blood, while the DNeasy Blood & Tissue kit provided the germline DNA. Instrument on record: Illumina HiSeq 2500. Using a constant-region primer and ProtoScript II reverse transcriptase, TCRbeta-specific cDNA was reverse-transcribed from 500 ng total RNA. The TCRbeta libraries were prepared through three rounds of nested multiplex PCR following a slightly modified ARM-PCR procedure. Multiplex TRBV1-TRBV30 forward primers and a Cbeta reverse primer were used in the first two PCR rounds, each of which was run for approximately 10 cycles. TCRdb reprocessed the public reads (quality trimming at Q25 with fastp, clone calling with MiXCR) and kept in-frame beta chains. Every distinct CDR3 protein forms one entry, paired with its most common genes and DNA. The sample records some 320,000 distinct CDR3 sequences, 65% of which are singletons. The ten largest clones capture roughly 9% of the sample.

Input material: peripheral blood. The receptors here all came from a man aged 40-49 years with primary liver carcinoma and hepatitis B virus infection.

This clonotype was counted a few times. Because the CDR3 is missing its conserved closing phenylalanine or tryptophan, this is likely a read error. The V gene is TRBV7-9, the J gene TRBJ2-2; no definite D call. CDR1 is SEHNR and CDR2 is FQNEAQ in the germline V gene (reference sequence). The CDR3 extends over 15 amino acids. The V end was cut by 5 bases, the J end by 0 bases, with 10 bases between. The CDR3 loop reads CASSQSTTNTGELFS. CDR3 DNA sequence: TGTGCCAGCAGCCAGTCAACAACGAACACCGGGGAGCTGTTTTCT.

About this clonotype: At one of its ends the junction is not consistent with the germline gene, which may arise from a read error. This chain connects TRBV19 to TRBJ2-1; 8 bases fit TRBD1. This CDR3 is 15 amino acids long. Germline V gene lookup returns CDR1 LNHDA and CDR2 SQIVND (reference sequence). The CDR3 loop is CANSPRTGLNNEQFF. The CDR3 DNA sequence: TGTGCCAATAGTCCCCGGACAGGGCTTAACAATGAGCAGTTCTTC.

This clonotype was observed at least ten times. The chain links TRBV29-1 to TRBJ2-1; 14 nucleotides agree with TRBD2. The CDR3 runs to 16 residues. The ends lost 3 bases at V and 8 bases at J; junction bases unmatched: 9. CDR1 and CDR2 from the germline V gene are SQVTM and ANQGSEA. The DNA of the CDR3 is TGCAGCGTTGATGGGTCCGGGACTAGCGGGAGTTATGAGCAGTTCTTC. Protein sequence: CSVDGSGTSGSYEQFF.

Points on this clonotype: This clone may be a read error of a much larger clone one base away. The V gene is TRBV5-5, the J gene TRBJ2-2; D remains ambiguous. This CDR3 has 14 amino acids. Germline CDR1 and CDR2: SGHKS and YYEKEE (reference sequence). The V end lost 1 base, the J end lost 7 bases, and 11 bases lay between the germline ends. The DNA for the CDR3 is TGTGCCAGCAGCTTGAACCGGGTGGTCGGGGAGCTGTTTTTT. Its translation: CASSLNRVVGELFF. Complete variable domain (other parts from reference TRBV5-5 and TRBJ2-2): DAGVTQSPTHLIKTRGQQVTLRCSPISGHKSVSWYQQVLGQGPQFIFQYYEKEERGRGNFPDRFSARQFPNYSSELNVNALLLGDSALYLCASSLNRVVGELFFGEGSRLTVL.

A note on this clonotype: No conserved phenylalanine or tryptophan is present at the end of the CDR3, so a read error is the likely explanation. The genes are TRBV5-5 and TRBJ1-4, with D hard to call. From germline, CDR1 is SGHKS and CDR2 YYEKEE (reference sequence). CDR3 length: 15 amino acids. With 2 bases removed from V and 4 bases from J, the gap between germline ends came to 12 bases. The CDR3 here is CASSLSGKHNEKLFI. DNA of the CDR3: TGTGCCAGCAGCTTATCGGGTAAACATAATGAAAAACTGTTTATT.

A word on this clonotype: A much larger clone lies one base from this, so it may be a read error. Because it lacks the conserved phenylalanine or tryptophan at the end, this CDR3 is likely a read error. V usage is TRBV6-1 and J usage is TRBJ2-7; D might be TRBD2 (6 bases). The CDR3 length is 15 residues. The V end was cut by 4 bases, the J end by 3 bases, with 16 bases between. Germline values: CDR1 MNHNS, CDR2 SASEGT. In DNA, the CDR3 is TGTGCCAGCAGTGGGGACTCGGACGGAGTCTACGAGCAGTACCTC. Translated: CASSGDSDGVYEQYL.